Shown below are 21 T cell receptor beta chains from a single sample sequenced in a study of T cells in women clearing cervical HPV infection listed by TCRdb under 2018. The library was produced with the immunoSEQ multiplex PCR assay. Here the immuneACCESS table is served through TCRdb, limited to in-frame sequences with V and J called. Missing clones are a known gap in these copies; in checked studies unresolved V genes cover under half, and the rest lacks a known reason. The sample's records list tens of thousands of clones. Jointly, the top ten make up approximately 1% of the sample. Sequencing was performed on blood buffy coat. The source of these receptors is a woman aged 18 to 75 with a cervical HPV16 infection that either progressed to CIN3+ or cleared (not recorded which).

Regarding this clone: The CDR3 end is not reached by the read, which stops 3 residues before it; the germline J gene fills it in. V usage is TRBV6-1 and J usage is TRBJ2-2; D is possibly TRBD1 (6 bases). CDR1 and CDR2 from the germline V gene are MNHNS and SASEGT. This CDR3 region has 15 residues. This CDR3 reads CASSDLVQGYEKLFF. CDR3 bases read: TGTGCCAGCAGTGATTTAGTACAGGGTTATGAAAAG.

CDR3 sequence: CASSSSTGGRVNTEAFF. The DNA read from the CDR3 is TGTGCCAGCAGCTCCTCGACAGGGGGCAGGGTGAACACTGAA. The rearrangement uses TRBV7-6 and TRBJ1-1; the match to TRBD1 covers 10 bases. The read ends 3 residues before the CDR3 terminus; that terminus is restored from the germline J gene. With V trimmed by 4 bases and J by 0 bases, 8 bases remained unmatched. In germline, CDR1 is SGHVS, CDR2 FNYEAQ. This CDR3 has 17 amino acids.

To note about this clone: The read terminates 3 residues before the CDR3 end, so the remaining end is supplied by the germline J gene. The chain carries TRBV6-2 or TRBV6-3 and TRBJ1-6; D gene uncertain. The length of the CDR3 is 15 residues. Germline assignment: CDR1 MNHEY and CDR2 SVGEGT. Trimming took off 10 bases at V and 0 bases at J, with 13 bases between the two ends. CDR3 residues: CANSLKSSYNSPLHF. The CDR3 DNA, read in part, is TGTGCCAACTCGCTTAAGAGCTCCTATAATTCACCC.

Comment on this clone: The read ends 3 residues before the CDR3 terminus; that terminus is restored from the germline J gene. The rearrangement links TRBV30 to TRBJ1-4, with D unresolved. The V gene's germline CDR1 is GTSNPN and CDR2 SVGIG (reference sequence). CDR3 length equals 12 residues. The sequenced CDR3 bases are TGTGCCTGGAGTGGGGCCAATTCACCA. This sequence encodes CAWSGANSP. The whole CDR3 protein is CAWSGANSPLFF.

Note on this clone: The read stops 3 residues short of the end of the CDR3; the missing end is completed from the germline J gene. The chain uses TRBV19 and TRBJ2-2; possible D gene TRBD1, 7 bases. With 6 bases removed from V and 4 bases from J, the gap between germline ends came to 12 bases. The CDR3 is made up of 14 amino acids. Germline V CDR1 and CDR2: LNHDA, SQIVND (reference sequence). The sequenced part of the CDR3 DNA is TGTGCCAGTAGGGCAGGGGGGCGCACCGGGGAG. Protein sequence: CASRAGGRTGE. The entire CDR3 protein is CASRAGGRTGELFF.

Concerning this clone: The read ends 3 residues before the CDR3 terminus; that terminus is restored from the germline J gene. The V gene is TRBV4-2, the J gene TRBJ2-7, with TRBD2 as a possible D gene (5 bases). The CDR3 totals 15 residues. Germline V gene lookup returns CDR1 LGHNA and CDR2 YNFKEQ. Between the trimmed V and J ends, which lost 4 bases and 5 bases, there was a span of 18 bases. CDR3 loop: CASSPTNLDGHEQYF. CDR3 DNA (partial): TGTGCCAGCAGCCCGACTAACCTGGACGGGCACGAG.

About this clone itself: From the germline J gene comes the end of the CDR3, since the read stops 3 residues before it. The chain combines TRBV12-3 or TRBV12-4 with TRBJ1-3, with no clear D. V was cut by 3 bases and J by 4 bases, with 13 bases left in between. The CDR3 has 15 residues. CDR3 bases read: TGTGCCAGCAGTTTCCCGAGGCGGTGGGGAAACACC. This translates into CASSFPRRWGNT. The complete CDR3 sequence is CASSFPRRWGNTIYF.

In regard to this clone: The read falls 3 residues short of the CDR3 end, and the missing part is taken from the germline J gene. The genes are TRBV20-1 and TRBJ1-2; possibly TRBD1 for D (5 bases). The CDR3 has 15 amino acids. V dropped 6 bases and J dropped 0 bases, with 17 bases sitting between them. Germline V gene sequence: CDR1 DFQATT, CDR2 SNEGSKA (reference sequence). CDR3: CSAKTRVQANYGYTF. CDR3 DNA (partial): TGCAGTGCCAAAACCAGGGTTCAGGCTAACTATGGC.

To note about this clone: The CDR3 goes on 3 residues after the read ends, and that part is filled in from the germline J gene. V and J are TRBV5-1 and TRBJ2-3; TRBD1 aligns across 11 bases. Germline V gene sequence: CDR1 SGHRS, CDR2 YFSETQ. The CDR3 has 17 amino acids. With V trimmed by 2 bases and J by 5 bases, 10 bases remained unmatched. The part of the CDR3 DNA that was read is TGCGCCAGCAGCTTATTCCGTGGGGACAGGGGGGGAGATACG. Amino acid sequence: CASSLFRGDRGGDT. The full CDR3 protein is CASSLFRGDRGGDTQYF.

Points on this clone: The CDR3 extends 3 residues past the end of the read, so its final part is completed from the germline J gene. This chain uses TRBV6-1 with TRBJ2-3, with D perhaps TRBD2 (6 bases). CDR3 length: 15 amino acids. Germline assignment: CDR1 MNHNS and CDR2 SASEGT. The covered CDR3 bases are TGTGCCAGCAGTGTGTGGGGGGTGGAAAATCAGCCG. Translated: CASSVWGVENQP. The whole CDR3 sequence reads CASSVWGVENQPQYF.

CDR3 bases read: TGTGCCAGCAGCACGACAGGGGCAAATCAGCCG. Its translation: CASSTTGANQP. The entire CDR3 reads CASSTTGANQPQYF. V is TRBV7-9 and J is TRBJ2-3, with 8 bases aligning to TRBD1. The read ends 3 residues shy of where the CDR3 ends; the end is completed using the germline J gene. The CDR3 sequence is 14 residues long. The germline V gene has CDR1 SEHNR and CDR2 FQNEAQ (reference sequence). Filled out from reference TRBV7-9 and TRBJ2-3, the complete variable domain reads DTGVSQNPRHKITKRGQNVTFRCDPISEHNRLYWYRQTLGQGPEFLTYFQNEAQLEKSRLLSDRFSAERPKGSFSTLEIQRTEQGDSAMYLCASSTTGANQPQYFGPGTRLTVL.

Concerning this clone itself: The CDR3 end is not reached by the read, which stops 3 residues before it; the germline J gene fills it in. The rearrangement joins TRBV29-1 to TRBJ1-1; possibly TRBD1 for D (5 bases). CDR3 size: 13 residues. Germline V gene lookup returns CDR1 SQVTM and CDR2 ANQGSEA. V was shortened by 7 bases and J by 1 base, with 13 bases between the two germline ends. The CDR3 loop reads CSAFPTGNTEAFF. The CDR3 bases that were read are TGCAGCGCCTTCCCCACAGGGAACACTGAA.

Regarding this clone: The read finishes 3 residues shy of the CDR3 end, and the germline J gene is used to complete it. V is TRBV13 and J is TRBJ2-5; the match to TRBD1 covers 8 bases. The CDR3 spans 15 residues. J was trimmed by 2 bases and V by 6 bases; bases with no gene match: 8. Germline loops: CDR1 PRHDT, CDR2 FYEKMQ (reference sequence). The CDR3 reads CASSTDRDLQETQYF. Incomplete CDR3 DNA: TGTGCCAGCAGTACGGACAGGGACCTACAAGAGACC.

For this clone: Coverage ceases 3 residues before the CDR3 finishes, and the germline J gene fills in the end. The chain joins TRBV19 to TRBJ1-2, with D unclear. There are 15 residues in the CDR3. The germline V gene has CDR1 LNHDA and CDR2 SQIVND (reference sequence). The DNA read from the CDR3 is TGTGCCAGTAGTATTTCGGAGGAGGGTCCGGCCGAC. Translated: CASSISEEGPAD. In full, the CDR3 is CASSISEEGPADYTF.

As concerns this clone: The read is 3 residues too short to cover the CDR3 end, so that end is filled in from the germline J gene. The V gene is TRBV18, the J gene TRBJ2-5; 7 bases are shared with TRBD1. With 3 bases clipped from V and 5 bases from J, the junction kept 6 bases outside the gene matches. There are 14 residues in the CDR3. In germline, CDR1 is KGHSH, CDR2 LQKENI. This CDR3 reads CASSPDRVRETQYF. CDR3 DNA (partial): TGTGCCAGCTCACCTGACAGGGTACGGGAGACC.

The sequenced CDR3 bases are TGTGCCAGCAGGGTCTCATCAGGTTACGAG. Translated, it gives CASRVSSGYE. The entire CDR3 is CASRVSSGYEQYF. This chain links TRBV12-3 or TRBV12-4 with TRBJ2-7; D is ambiguous. The read ends 3 residues early relative to the CDR3; the germline J gene fills the gap. CDR3 size: 13 residues. The V gene lost 6 bases and the J gene lost 4 bases, with 13 bases spanning the gap.

A note on this clone: The read ends 3 residues shy of where the CDR3 ends; the end is completed using the germline J gene. This chain joins TRBV6-1 and TRBJ2-7; D is uncertain. The length of the CDR3 is 15 residues. Germline-derived CDR1 and CDR2 are MNHNS and SASEGT. The ends were cut back, 3 bases at V and 3 bases at J, with 15 bases in the middle. The CDR3 loop is CASSDSGSLIYEQYF. CDR3 bases read: TGTGCCAGCAGTGATTCCGGGTCCCTTATCTACGAG.

The chain's CDR3 is CASSFAQETQYF. The DNA read from the CDR3 is TGCGCCAGCAGCTTCGCACAAGAGACG. The rearrangement links TRBV5-1 to TRBJ2-3, with unresolved D. The CDR3 end is not reached by the read, which stops 3 residues before it; the germline J gene fills it in. Germline CDR1 SGHRS, CDR2 YFSETQ. This CDR3 comprises 12 residues.

Comment on this clone: The read terminates 3 residues ahead of where the CDR3 ends, so the germline J gene completes it. The chain links TRBV6-1 to TRBJ1-1, with D unresolved. From germline, CDR1 is MNHNS and CDR2 SASEGT. V was cut by 1 base and J by 7 bases, with 13 bases left in between. This CDR3 spans 14 amino acids. The CDR3 loop reads CASSEVEAGLEAFF. The sequenced CDR3 bases are TGTGCCAGCAGTGAAGTGGAGGCAGGACTTGAA.

About this clone itself: The missing CDR3 end, 3 residues past where the read stops, is filled in from the germline J gene. The J gene is TRBJ2-5, the V gene TRBV10-2; perhaps TRBD2 as D (6 bases). Germline CDR1 and CDR2: WSHSY and SAAADI. The CDR3 length is 15 residues. Incomplete CDR3 DNA: TGCGCCAGCAGTGAGGGCCCGGGGGTCACAGATACC. It yields the protein CASSEGPGVTDT. The complete CDR3 protein is CASSEGPGVTDTQYF.

In the case of this clone: The read is 3 residues too short to cover the CDR3 end, so that end is filled in from the germline J gene. This chain joins TRBV5-1 and TRBJ2-5; 8 nucleotides align to TRBD1. There are 15 residues in the CDR3. Germline CDR1 is SGHRS and CDR2 is YFSETQ. J was trimmed by 5 bases and V by 4 bases; bases with no gene match: 10. Incomplete CDR3 DNA: TGCGCCAGCAGCCATAGTGGGACAGGAGACGAGACC. Translating it yields CASSHSGTGDET. The whole CDR3 region reads CASSHSGTGDETQYF.